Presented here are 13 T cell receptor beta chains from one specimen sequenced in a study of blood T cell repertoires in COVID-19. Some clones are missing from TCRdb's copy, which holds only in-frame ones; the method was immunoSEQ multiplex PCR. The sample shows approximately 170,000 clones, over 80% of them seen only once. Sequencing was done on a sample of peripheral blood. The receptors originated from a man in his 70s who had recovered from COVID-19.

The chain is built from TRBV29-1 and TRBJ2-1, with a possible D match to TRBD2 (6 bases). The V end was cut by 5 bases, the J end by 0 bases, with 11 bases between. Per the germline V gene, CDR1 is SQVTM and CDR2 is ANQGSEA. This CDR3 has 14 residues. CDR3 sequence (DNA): TGCAGCGTTTACGGAGGGAGCTCCTACAATGAGCAGTTCTTC. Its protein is CSVYGGSSYNEQFF.

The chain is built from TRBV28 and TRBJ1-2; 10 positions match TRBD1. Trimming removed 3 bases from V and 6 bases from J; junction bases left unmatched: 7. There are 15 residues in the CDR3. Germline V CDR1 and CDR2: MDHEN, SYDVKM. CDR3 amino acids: CASSFPTGGRDGYTF. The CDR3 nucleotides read TGTGCCAGCAGTTTCCCGACAGGGGGCCGGGATGGCTACACCTTC.

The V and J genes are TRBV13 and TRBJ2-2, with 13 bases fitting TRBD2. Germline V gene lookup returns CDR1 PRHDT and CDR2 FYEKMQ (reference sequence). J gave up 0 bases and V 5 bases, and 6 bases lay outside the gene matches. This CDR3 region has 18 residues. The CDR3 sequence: CASSPWGTSGTNTGELFF. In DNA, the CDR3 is TGTGCCAGCAGCCCATGGGGGACTAGCGGGACGAACACCGGGGAGCTGTTTTTT.

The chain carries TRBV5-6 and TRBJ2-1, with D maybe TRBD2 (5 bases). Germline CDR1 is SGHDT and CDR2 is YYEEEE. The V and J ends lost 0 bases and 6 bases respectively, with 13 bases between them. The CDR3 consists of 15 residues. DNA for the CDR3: TGTGCCAGCAGCTTGGCGGGAAACCGGCGCAATGAGCAGTTCTTC. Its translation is CASSLAGNRRNEQFF.

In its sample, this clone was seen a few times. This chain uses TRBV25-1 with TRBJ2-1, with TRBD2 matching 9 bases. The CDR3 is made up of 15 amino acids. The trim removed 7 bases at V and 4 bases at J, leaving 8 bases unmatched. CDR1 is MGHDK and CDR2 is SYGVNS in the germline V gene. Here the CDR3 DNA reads TGTGCCAGCACTGGCGTGCGGGAGGGATACAATGAGCAGTTCTTC. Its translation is CASTGVREGYNEQFF.

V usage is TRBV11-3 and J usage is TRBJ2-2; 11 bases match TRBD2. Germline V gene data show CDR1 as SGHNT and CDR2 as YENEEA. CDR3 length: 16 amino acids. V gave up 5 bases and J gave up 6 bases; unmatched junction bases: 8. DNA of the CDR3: TGTGCCAGCAGCACTTCTCTAGCGGGAGGTTCCGGGGAGCTGTTTTTT. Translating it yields CASSTSLAGGSGELFF.

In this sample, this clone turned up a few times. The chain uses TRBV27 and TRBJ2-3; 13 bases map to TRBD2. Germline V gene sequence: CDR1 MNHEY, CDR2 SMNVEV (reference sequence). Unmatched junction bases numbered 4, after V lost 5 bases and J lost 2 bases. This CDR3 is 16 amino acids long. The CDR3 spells CASSKGLAGITDTQYF. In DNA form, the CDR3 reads TGTGCCAGCAGTAAGGGACTAGCGGGAATCACAGATACGCAGTATTTT.

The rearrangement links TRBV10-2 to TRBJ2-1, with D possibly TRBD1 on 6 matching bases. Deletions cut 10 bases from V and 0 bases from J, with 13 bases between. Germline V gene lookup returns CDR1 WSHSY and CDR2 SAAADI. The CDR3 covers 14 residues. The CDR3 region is CATLDSDSYNEQFF. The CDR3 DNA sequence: TGCGCCACCTTGGACAGTGACTCCTACAATGAGCAGTTCTTC.

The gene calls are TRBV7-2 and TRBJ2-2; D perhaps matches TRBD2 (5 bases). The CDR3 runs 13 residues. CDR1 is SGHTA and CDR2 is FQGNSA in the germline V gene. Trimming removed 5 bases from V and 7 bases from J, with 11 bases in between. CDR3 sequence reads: CASSPNAGGELFF. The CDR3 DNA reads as TGTGCCAGCAGCCCCAACGCGGGCGGGGAGCTGTTTTTT.

CDR3 in DNA: TGTGCCAGCAGCTTACGTGCTAGCGGAGTGCCCGGGGAGCTGTTTTTT. This sequence encodes CASSLRASGVPGELFF. The chain uses TRBV11-2 and TRBJ2-2; 7 bases align to TRBD2. There are 16 residues in the CDR3. The ends lost 2 bases at V and 6 bases at J; junction bases unmatched: 9. Germline lookup yields CDR1 SGHAT and CDR2 FQNNGV.

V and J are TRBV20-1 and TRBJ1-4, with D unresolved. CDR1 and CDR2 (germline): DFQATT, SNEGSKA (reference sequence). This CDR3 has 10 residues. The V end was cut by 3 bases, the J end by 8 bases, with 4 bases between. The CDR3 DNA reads TGCAGTGCTAGGGCCGAAAAACTGTTTTTT. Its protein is CSARAEKLFF.

The CDR3 DNA reads as TGTGCCAGTAGCCTAGGTGGGTCTTTCACAGATACGCAGTATTTT. It is translated as CASSLGGSFTDTQYF. J is TRBJ2-3 and V is TRBV19; D not certain. The germline V gene has CDR1 LNHDA and CDR2 SQIVND (reference sequence). Trimming removed 6 bases from V and 2 bases from J, with 15 bases in between. The CDR3 spans 15 residues.

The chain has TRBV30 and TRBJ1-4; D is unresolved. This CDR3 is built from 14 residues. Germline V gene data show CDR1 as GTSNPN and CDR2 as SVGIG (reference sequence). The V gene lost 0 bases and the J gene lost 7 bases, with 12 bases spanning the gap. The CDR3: CAWSVSGGGEKLFF. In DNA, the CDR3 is TGTGCCTGGAGTGTGTCGGGAGGTGGTGAAAAACTGTTTTTT.